The clone carrying this TCR beta chain was observed a single time. The germline CDR1 and CDR2 sequences are MNHNS and SASEGT. This CDR3 region has 15 residues. The V segment lost 2 bases and the J segment 3 bases; nucleotides outside the gene matches: 6. In the authors' workflow: Amplifying reference gene primers gave estimates of nucleated cell counts. Sequencing was performed with immunoSEQ multiplex PCR; in TCRdb, only in-frame clones are kept and a portion is missing. The V and J calls and clone size were taken over from that table, and D and trimming were inferred from the DNA. This sample has under 350,000 clones, with approximately 83% found just once. This sample stems from a study of blood T cell repertoires in COVID-19. As for the study in general: The analysed material was cDNA or gDNA that came from T cells, B-cell-depleted T cells, or PBMCs.

Residents of about two dozen US areas, aged about 18 to 95 years, made up the participants. Participant-reported clinical history was the basis for cohort assignment. The sequenced sample was PBMCs or T cells enriched from blood (not recorded which). The sequence was obtained from a middle-aged woman with acute COVID-19. The rearrangement links TRBV6-1 to TRBJ2-5, with 7 bases lining up with TRBD2. CDR3 loop: CASSEFMGTKETQYF. CDR3 in DNA: TGTGCCAGCAGTGAATTTATGGGGACTAAAGAGACCCAGTACTTC.